The 24 T cell receptor beta chains below all came from one sample that was sequenced in a study of T cell responses to AZD1222 COVID-19 vaccine (dated by TCRdb to 2020 to 2023). In the paper's terms, the time point label means: baseline before first vaccination. Receptor libraries were prepared by the immunoSEQ multiplex PCR assay. This immuneACCESS table, as held by TCRdb, lists in-frame sequences with V and J called but not all clones. Of the missing ones, under half trace to an unresolved V gene in checked studies; the others have no known cause. A total of approximately 150,000 clones appear in this sample, nearly 95% of them only once. The ten biggest clones cover 2.3% of the sample. The sequenced sample was peripheral blood, obtained on day 0 of AZD1222 vaccination. Receptors were obtained from an adult in good health.

The V gene is TRBV5-8, the J gene TRBJ2-3; D gene ambiguous. The germline V gene has CDR1 SGHTS and CDR2 YDEGEE. V dropped 4 bases and J dropped 5 bases, with 14 bases sitting between them. The CDR3 loop spans 14 amino acids. CDR3 sequence: CASSQQTTVDTQYF. Written as DNA, the CDR3 is TGTGCCAGCAGCCAGCAAACGACGGTAGATACGCAGTATTTT.

The rearrangement joins TRBV11-1 to TRBJ1-4; D unclear. Trimming stripped 4 bases from V and 8 bases from J, with 17 bases between. The germline V gene has CDR1 SGHAT and CDR2 FQDESV (reference sequence). The length of the CDR3 is 15 residues. CDR3 residues: CASSSRTGSGEKLFF. DNA for the CDR3: TGTGCCAGCAGCTCCAGGACGGGGAGTGGAGAAAAACTGTTTTTT.

This chain joins TRBV5-1 and TRBJ2-1; 11 bases align to TRBD2. The CDR3 loop spans 16 amino acids. V gave up 4 bases and J gave up 6 bases; unmatched junction bases: 9. Germline-derived CDR1 and CDR2 are SGHRS and YFSETQ. CDR3 loop: CASSKIAGGRVNEQFF. CDR3 bases: TGCGCCAGCAGCAAGATAGCGGGGGGGCGGGTCAATGAGCAGTTCTTC.

The chain is built from TRBV7-9 and TRBJ2-1; 8 positions match TRBD2. Germline values: CDR1 SEHNR, CDR2 FQNEAQ (reference sequence). CDR3 size: 14 residues. V trimming: 4 bases; J trimming: 6 bases; junction bases outside the gene matches: 5. The chain's CDR3 is CASSYLAGPNEQFF. The DNA of the CDR3 is TGTGCCAGCAGCTACCTAGCGGGCCCCAATGAGCAGTTCTTC.

This chain connects TRBV3-1 (or the pseudogene TRBV3-2) to TRBJ1-2, with unresolved D. V was shortened by 4 bases and J by 0 bases, with 6 bases between the two germline ends. The CDR3 consists of 13 residues. Germline loops: CDR1 LGHDT, CDR2 YNNKEL (reference sequence). As DNA, the CDR3 is TGTGCCAGCAGCCGTGAAGCTAACTATGGCTACACCTTC. This translates into CASSREANYGYTF.

The count of this clone is one. The rearrangement joins TRBV4-1 to TRBJ2-3; D remains ambiguous. This CDR3 is 14 amino acids long. V lost 1 base and J lost 6, with 11 bases in between. CDR1 is MGHRA and CDR2 is YSYEKL in the germline V gene. The CDR3 coding sequence is TGCGCCAGCAGCCAAGTGGGCCTTAGCGATACGCAGTATTTT. This encodes CASSQVGLSDTQYF.

The chain has TRBV12-3 or TRBV12-4 and TRBJ2-7; no clear D gene. The CDR3 loop spans 12 amino acids. Trimming pared 6 bases from V and 3 bases from J, leaving 9 bases between. In DNA form, the CDR3 reads TGTGCCAGCAGCCTTAATATCTACGAGCAGTACTTC. As protein: CASSLNIYEQYF.

Turning to this clone: An end of the junction differs from the germline gene, which may be a read error. This chain links TRBV14 with TRBJ2-7, with D possibly TRBD2 on 6 matching bases. The germline V gene encodes CDR1 SGHDN and CDR2 FVKESK. The CDR3 is made up of 15 amino acids. The CDR3 DNA reads as TGTGCCAGCAACCAAACCGGGATTGGGGGGTACGAGCAGTACTTC. Amino acids: CASNQTGIGGYEQYF.

The chain carries TRBV5-3 and TRBJ2-2; TRBD2 matches at 14 bases. Being an ORF, TRBV5-3 has a function that is uncertain. The V and J ends lost 4 bases and 5 bases, in that order; junction bases with no gene match: 7. The CDR3 contains 17 residues. This CDR3 is CARSRGLAGVDTGELFF. The CDR3 DNA is TGTGCCAGAAGCCGGGGACTAGCGGGAGTGGATACCGGGGAGCTGTTTTTT.

This clone has just one count. V usage is TRBV24-1 and J usage is TRBJ2-6; TRBD1 aligns across 8 bases. Germline loops: CDR1 KGHDR, CDR2 SFDVKD. The CDR3 consists of 17 residues. Losses at the gene ends were 3 bases for V and 2 bases for J; bases not matched to a gene: 5. The CDR3 region is CATSDPRTGTGANVLTF. CDR3 in DNA: TGTGCCACCAGTGATCCAAGGACAGGGACTGGGGCCAACGTCCTGACTTTC.

This chain links TRBV7-2 with TRBJ2-7, with no clear D. CDR1 is SGHTA and CDR2 is FQGNSA in the germline V gene. The CDR3 spans 12 residues. The V end was cut by 5 bases, the J end by 6 bases, with 11 bases between. CDR3 sequence (DNA): TGTGCCAGCAGCATGCCTAACGGCGAGCAGTACTTC. This gives the protein CASSMPNGEQYF.

This clone has a handful of counts. The genes are TRBV6-5 and TRBJ2-3; TRBD2 matches at 9 bases. V was pared by 3 bases and J by 7 bases, with 11 bases of the junction left unmatched. Looked up from germline, CDR1 is MNHEY and CDR2 is SVGAGI. The CDR3 runs to 16 residues. The CDR3 spells CASSYRGGVGDYTQYF. The CDR3 nucleotides are TGTGCCAGCAGTTATCGCGGGGGGGTCGGGGATTATACGCAGTATTTT.

The genes are TRBV5-4 and TRBJ2-2, with 14 bases identical to TRBD2. The trim removed 3 bases at V and 8 bases at J, leaving 6 bases unmatched. CDR3 length: 16 residues. CDR1 SGHNT and CDR2 YYREEE come from the germline V gene (reference sequence). The CDR3 DNA is TGTGCCAGCAGCTCCGGGACTAGCGGGAGAGGGGGGGAGCTGTTTTTT. Translating it yields CASSSGTSGRGGELFF.

This clone was observed a handful of times. V gene TRBV5-1 combines with J gene TRBJ1-4, with TRBD1 matching 9 bases. After removal of 4 bases from V and 8 bases from J, the junction contained 6 bases not matched to a gene. The CDR3 totals 14 residues. The V gene's germline CDR1 is SGHRS and CDR2 YFSETQ. The CDR3 reads CASSQGQGGEKLFF. The CDR3 DNA reads TGCGCCAGCAGCCAGGGACAGGGAGGAGAAAAACTGTTTTTT.

The chain recombines TRBV7-2 with TRBJ1-5; D is possibly TRBD1 (5 bases). The CDR3 covers 16 residues. Trimming pared 5 bases from V and 3 bases from J, leaving 17 bases between. The germline V gene encodes CDR1 SGHTA and CDR2 FQGNSA. CDR3 in DNA: TGTGCCAGCAGCCGCGACGGCCGGGGCTTCAATCAGCCCCAGCATTTT. It specifies CASSRDGRGFNQPQHF.

This chain uses TRBV25-1 with TRBJ2-1; 14 bases align to TRBD2. Germline trimming cut 3 bases from V and 12 bases from J; bases unmatched to any gene: 10. This CDR3 comprises 16 residues. From germline, CDR1 is MGHDK and CDR2 SYGVNS. CDR3 amino acids: CASSEAGLAGATAQFF. The CDR3, as DNA: TGTGCCAGCAGTGAGGCGGGACTAGCGGGGGCGACGGCGCAGTTCTTC.

The genes are TRBV4-1 and TRBJ2-7; D might be TRBD1 (5 bases). From germline, CDR1 is MGHRA and CDR2 YSYEKL. This CDR3 spans 16 amino acids. The V end lost 3 bases, the J end lost 2 bases, and 17 bases lay between the germline ends. As DNA, the CDR3 is TGCGCCAGCAGCCACTTTAGACAGTGGAGTGCCTACGAGCAGTACTTC. Protein product: CASSHFRQWSAYEQYF.

The rearrangement joins TRBV30 to TRBJ1-1; TRBD1 agrees at 8 bases. After removal of 0 bases from V and 8 bases from J, the junction contained 2 bases not matched to a gene. This CDR3 spans 12 amino acids. Germline CDR1 GTSNPN, CDR2 SVGIG (reference sequence). CDR3 residues: CAWSVGDREAFF. The CDR3 bases are TGTGCCTGGAGTGTTGGGGACAGGGAAGCTTTCTTT.

This sequence joins TRBV30 and TRBJ1-5; D might be TRBD1 (5 bases). Germline V CDR1 and CDR2: GTSNPN, SVGIG (reference sequence). Between the trimmed V and J ends, which lost 4 bases and 4 bases, there was a span of 11 bases. CDR3 length: 13 residues. The CDR3 nucleotides read TGTGCCTGGACCCTGGGGGGGAATCAGCCCCAGCATTTT. Its translation is CAWTLGGNQPQHF.

The V gene is TRBV19, the J gene TRBJ1-2; 7 bases are a match to TRBD1. This CDR3 contains 16 residues. Trimming at V came to 0 bases and at J to 2 bases, leaving 6 bases not matched to a gene. The V gene's germline CDR1 is LNHDA and CDR2 SQIVND (reference sequence). CDR3 bases: TGTGCCAGTAGTATAGAGTTGGGACAGCTCAACTATGGCTACACCTTC. This codes for CASSIELGQLNYGYTF.

CDR3 coding DNA: TGTGCCAGTAGCCATTGGGAGGAAGTGGTCTATGGCTACACCTTC. Its protein is CASSHWEEVVYGYTF. The chain couples TRBV19 to TRBJ1-2, with D unclear. CDR3 length: 15 residues. Germline loops: CDR1 LNHDA, CDR2 SQIVND (reference sequence). Trimming shortened V by 6 bases and J by 4 bases, and 18 bases separated the two germline ends.

This clone turned up a few times. The rearrangement uses TRBV11-3 and TRBJ2-2; 10 bases match TRBD2. Germline V gene data show CDR1 as SGHNT and CDR2 as YENEEA. This CDR3 region has 20 residues. Losses at the gene ends were 0 bases for V and 4 bases for J; bases not matched to a gene: 14. The CDR3 nucleotides read TGTGCCAGCAGCTTAGATTGTCGGGCTAGCGGGAGCAGGGGCACCGGGGAGCTGTTTTTT. As protein: CASSLDCRASGSRGTGELFF.

This clone showed up just once. This rearrangement joins TRBV19 to TRBJ2-7; weak D call: TRBD1 (5 bases). V lost 9 bases to trimming and J lost 3 bases, with 15 bases between them. CDR1 is LNHDA, CDR2 SQIVND, per germline (reference sequence). The CDR3 loop spans 13 amino acids. DNA of the CDR3: TGTGCCAGCAGTGGGGCAGGGTTCTACGAGCAGTACTTC. This translates into CASSGAGFYEQYF. Full variable domain (remainder filled in from reference TRBV19 and TRBJ2-7): DGGITQSPKYLFRKEGQNVTLSCEQNLNHDAMYWYRQDPGQGLRLIYYSQIVNDFQKGDIAEGYSVSREKKESFPLTVTSAQKNPTAFYLCASSGAGFYEQYFGPGTRLTVT.

The J gene is TRBJ1-2, the V gene TRBV7-3; D ambiguous. This CDR3 region has 14 residues. CDR1 and CDR2 from the germline V gene are SGHTA and FQGTGA. Trimming left V 9 bases short and J 2 bases short, with 16 bases between. The CDR3 spells CASAQDRSNYGYTF. DNA for the CDR3: TGTGCCAGTGCGCAGGATCGATCCAACTATGGCTACACCTTC.